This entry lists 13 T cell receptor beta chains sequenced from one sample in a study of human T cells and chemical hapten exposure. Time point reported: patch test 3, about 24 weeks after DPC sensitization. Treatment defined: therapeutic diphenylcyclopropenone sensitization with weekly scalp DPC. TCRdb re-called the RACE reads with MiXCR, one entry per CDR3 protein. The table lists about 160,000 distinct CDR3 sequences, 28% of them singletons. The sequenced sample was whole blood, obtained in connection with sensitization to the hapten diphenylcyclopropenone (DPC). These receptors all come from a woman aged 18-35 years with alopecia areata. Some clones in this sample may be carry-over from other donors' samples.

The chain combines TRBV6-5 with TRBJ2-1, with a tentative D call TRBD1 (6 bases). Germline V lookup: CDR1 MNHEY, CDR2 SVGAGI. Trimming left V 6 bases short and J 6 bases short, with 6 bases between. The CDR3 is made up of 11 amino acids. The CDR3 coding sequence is TGTGCCAGCAGGACAGGCAATGAGCAGTTCTTC. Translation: CASRTGNEQFF.

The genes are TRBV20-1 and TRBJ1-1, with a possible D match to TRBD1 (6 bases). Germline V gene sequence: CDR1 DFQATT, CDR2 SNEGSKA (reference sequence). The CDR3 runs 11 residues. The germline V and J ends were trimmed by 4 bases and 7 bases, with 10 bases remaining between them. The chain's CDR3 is CSAKLTGEAFF. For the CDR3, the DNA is TGCAGTGCTAAACTGACAGGTGAAGCTTTCTTT.

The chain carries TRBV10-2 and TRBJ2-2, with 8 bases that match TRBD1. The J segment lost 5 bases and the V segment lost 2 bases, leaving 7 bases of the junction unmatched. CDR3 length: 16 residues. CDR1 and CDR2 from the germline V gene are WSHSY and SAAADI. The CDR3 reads CASSELTTGGTGELFF. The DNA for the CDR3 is TGCGCCAGCAGTGAGCTAACCACAGGGGGAACCGGGGAGCTGTTTTTT.

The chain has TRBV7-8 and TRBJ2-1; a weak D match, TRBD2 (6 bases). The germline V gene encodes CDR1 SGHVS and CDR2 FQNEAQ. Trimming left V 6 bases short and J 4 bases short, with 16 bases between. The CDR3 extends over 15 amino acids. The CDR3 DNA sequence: TGTGCCAGCAGTTCCCGGGGGACCCGGTACAATGAGCAGTTCTTC. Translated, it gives CASSSRGTRYNEQFF.

The CDR3 DNA reads TGTGCCAGCAGTTTACAGCGGACCTACAATGAGCAGTTCTTC. It is translated as CASSLQRTYNEQFF. The chain couples TRBV27 to TRBJ2-1, with D possibly matching TRBD2 (5 bases). Germline CDR1 is MNHEY and CDR2 is SMNVEV (reference sequence). V was pared by 2 bases and J by 2 bases, with 7 bases between. The CDR3 spans 14 residues.

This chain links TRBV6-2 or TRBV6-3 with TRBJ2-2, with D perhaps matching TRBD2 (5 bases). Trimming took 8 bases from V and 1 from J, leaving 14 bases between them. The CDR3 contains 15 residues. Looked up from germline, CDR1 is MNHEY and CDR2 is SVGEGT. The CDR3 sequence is CASFSVGVNTGELFF. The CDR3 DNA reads TGTGCCAGCTTTTCAGTGGGAGTGAACACCGGGGAGCTGTTTTTT.

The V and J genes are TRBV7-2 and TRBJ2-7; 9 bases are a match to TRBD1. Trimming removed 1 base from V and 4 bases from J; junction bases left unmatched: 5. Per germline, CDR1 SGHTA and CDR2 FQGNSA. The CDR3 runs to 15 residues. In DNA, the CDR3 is TGTGCCAGCAGCTTAGGACCGGGACAGGGTTACGAGCAGTACTTC. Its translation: CASSLGPGQGYEQYF.

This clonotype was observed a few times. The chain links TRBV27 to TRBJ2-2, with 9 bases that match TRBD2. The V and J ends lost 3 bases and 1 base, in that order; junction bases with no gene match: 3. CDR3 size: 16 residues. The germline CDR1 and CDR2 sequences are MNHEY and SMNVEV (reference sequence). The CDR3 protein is CASSLSSGGNTGELFF. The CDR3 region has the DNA TGTGCCAGCAGTTTGAGTAGCGGGGGGAACACCGGGGAGCTGTTTTTT.

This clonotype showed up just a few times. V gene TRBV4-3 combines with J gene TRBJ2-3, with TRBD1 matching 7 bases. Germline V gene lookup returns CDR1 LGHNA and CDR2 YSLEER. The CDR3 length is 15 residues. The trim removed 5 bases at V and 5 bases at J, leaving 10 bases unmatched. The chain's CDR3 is CASSYQGERGDTQYF. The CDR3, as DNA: TGCGCCAGCAGCTATCAGGGGGAGAGGGGAGATACGCAGTATTTT.

CDR3 sequence: CASTRGSVDIQYF. Here the CDR3 DNA reads TGTGCCAGCACCCGGGGCAGCGTGGACATTCAGTACTTC. The chain employs TRBV28 and TRBJ2-4; D could derive from TRBD1 or TRBD2 (5 bases each). V was pared by 7 bases and J by 8 bases, with 15 bases between. There are 13 residues in the CDR3. Germline CDR1 reads MDHEN; CDR2 reads SYDVKM.

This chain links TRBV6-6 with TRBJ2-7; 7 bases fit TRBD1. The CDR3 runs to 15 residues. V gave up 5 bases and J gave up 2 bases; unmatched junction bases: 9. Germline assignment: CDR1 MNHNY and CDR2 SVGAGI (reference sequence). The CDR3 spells CASSNRDRGTYEQYF. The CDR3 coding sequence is TGTGCCAGCAGTAACCGGGACAGAGGAACCTACGAGCAGTACTTC.

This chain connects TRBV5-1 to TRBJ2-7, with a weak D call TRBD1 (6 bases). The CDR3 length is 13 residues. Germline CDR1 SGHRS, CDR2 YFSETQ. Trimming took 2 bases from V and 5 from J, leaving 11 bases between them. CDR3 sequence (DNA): TGCGCCAGCAGCTTTACAGGGTCGGACGAGCAGTACTTC. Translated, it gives CASSFTGSDEQYF.

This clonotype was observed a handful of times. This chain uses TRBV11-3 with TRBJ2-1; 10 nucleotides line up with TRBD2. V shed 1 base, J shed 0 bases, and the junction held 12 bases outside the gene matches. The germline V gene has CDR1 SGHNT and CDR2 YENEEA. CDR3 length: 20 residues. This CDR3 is CASSLVQTSGNPSSYNEQFF. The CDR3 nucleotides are TGTGCCAGCAGCTTAGTTCAAACTAGCGGGAACCCGAGCTCCTACAATGAGCAGTTCTTC.